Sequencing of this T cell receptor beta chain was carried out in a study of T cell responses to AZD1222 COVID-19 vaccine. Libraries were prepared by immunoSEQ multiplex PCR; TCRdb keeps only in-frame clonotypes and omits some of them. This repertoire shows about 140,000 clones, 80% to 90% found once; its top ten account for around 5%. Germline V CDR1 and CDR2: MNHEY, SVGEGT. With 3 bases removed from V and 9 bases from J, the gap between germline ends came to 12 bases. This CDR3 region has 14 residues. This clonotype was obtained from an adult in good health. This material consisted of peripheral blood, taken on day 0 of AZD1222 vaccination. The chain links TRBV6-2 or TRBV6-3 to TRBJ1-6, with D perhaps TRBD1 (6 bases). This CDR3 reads CASSYGGKGSPLHF. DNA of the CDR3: TGTGCCAGCAGTTATGGGGGCAAGGGTTCACCCCTCCACTTT.